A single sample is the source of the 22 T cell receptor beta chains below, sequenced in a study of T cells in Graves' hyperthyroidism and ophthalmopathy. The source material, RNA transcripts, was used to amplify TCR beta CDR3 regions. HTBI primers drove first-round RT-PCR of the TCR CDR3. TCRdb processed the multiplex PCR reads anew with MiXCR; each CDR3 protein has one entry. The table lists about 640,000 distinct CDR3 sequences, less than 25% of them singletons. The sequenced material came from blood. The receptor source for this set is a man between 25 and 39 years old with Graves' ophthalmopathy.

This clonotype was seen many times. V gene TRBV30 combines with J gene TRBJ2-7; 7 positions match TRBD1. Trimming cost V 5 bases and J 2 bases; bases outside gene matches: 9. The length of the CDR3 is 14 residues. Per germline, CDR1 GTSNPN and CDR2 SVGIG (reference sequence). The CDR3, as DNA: TGTGCCTGGGAGGGAATGGACAGGCCCTACGAGCAGTACTTC. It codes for CAWEGMDRPYEQYF.

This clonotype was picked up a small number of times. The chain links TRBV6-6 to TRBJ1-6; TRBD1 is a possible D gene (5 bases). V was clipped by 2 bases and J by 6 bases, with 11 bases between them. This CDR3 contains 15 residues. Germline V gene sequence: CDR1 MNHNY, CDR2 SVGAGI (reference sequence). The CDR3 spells CASSYRPRGNSPLHF. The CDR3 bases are TGTGCCAGCAGTTACCGGCCGAGGGGTAATTCACCCCTCCACTTT.

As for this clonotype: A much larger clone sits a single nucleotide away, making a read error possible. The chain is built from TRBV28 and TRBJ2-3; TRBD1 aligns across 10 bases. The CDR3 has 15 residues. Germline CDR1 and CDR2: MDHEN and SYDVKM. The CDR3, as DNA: TGTGCCGGCAGTTTAGGGGGACAGGGGAGAGATACGCAGTATTTT. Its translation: CAGSLGGQGRDTQYF.

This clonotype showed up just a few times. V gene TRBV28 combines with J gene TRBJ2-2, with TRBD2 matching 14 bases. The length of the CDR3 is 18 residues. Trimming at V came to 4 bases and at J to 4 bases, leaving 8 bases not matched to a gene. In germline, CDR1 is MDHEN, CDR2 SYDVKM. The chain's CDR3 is CASSSPGLAGVTTGELFF. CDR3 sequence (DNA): TGTGCCAGCAGTTCCCCGGGACTAGCGGGAGTTACCACCGGGGAGCTGTTTTTT.

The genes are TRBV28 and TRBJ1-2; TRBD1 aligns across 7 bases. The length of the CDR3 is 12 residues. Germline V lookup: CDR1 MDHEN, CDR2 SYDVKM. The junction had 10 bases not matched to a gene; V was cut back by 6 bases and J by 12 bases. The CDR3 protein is CASSLPGQIHTF. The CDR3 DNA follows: TGTGCCAGCAGCCTTCCGGGACAGATCCACACCTTC.

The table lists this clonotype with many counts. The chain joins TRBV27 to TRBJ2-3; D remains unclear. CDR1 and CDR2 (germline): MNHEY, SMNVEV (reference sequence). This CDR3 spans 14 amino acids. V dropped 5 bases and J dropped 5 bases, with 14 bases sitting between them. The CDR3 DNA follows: TGTGCCAGCAGTAGTTCGTTAGAACAAGATACGCAGTATTTT. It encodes CASSSSLEQDTQYF.

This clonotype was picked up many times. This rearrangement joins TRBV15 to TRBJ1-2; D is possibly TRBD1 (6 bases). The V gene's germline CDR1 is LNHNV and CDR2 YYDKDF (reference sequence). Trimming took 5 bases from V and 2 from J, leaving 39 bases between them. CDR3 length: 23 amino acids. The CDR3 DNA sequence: TGTGCCACCAGCGGCCGGACCGGGGGGGCGGGGGCCTCCCCGGATACTCTCAACTATGGCTACACCTTC. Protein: CATSGRTGGAGASPDTLNYGYTF. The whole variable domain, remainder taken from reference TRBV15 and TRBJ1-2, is DAMVIQNPRYQVTQFGKPVTLSCSQTLNHNVMYWYQQKSSQAPKLLFHYYDKDFNNEADTPDNFQSRRPNTSFCFLDIRSPGLGDTAMYLCATSGRTGGAGASPDTLNYGYTFGSGTRLTVV.

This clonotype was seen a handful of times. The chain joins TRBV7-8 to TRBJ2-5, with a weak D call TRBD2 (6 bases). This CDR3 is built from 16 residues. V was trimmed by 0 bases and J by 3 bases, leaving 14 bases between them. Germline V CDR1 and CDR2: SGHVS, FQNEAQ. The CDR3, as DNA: TGTGCCAGCAGCTTAGCGGTAGGGCGCGGGAAAGAGACCCAGTACTTC. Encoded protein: CASSLAVGRGKETQYF.

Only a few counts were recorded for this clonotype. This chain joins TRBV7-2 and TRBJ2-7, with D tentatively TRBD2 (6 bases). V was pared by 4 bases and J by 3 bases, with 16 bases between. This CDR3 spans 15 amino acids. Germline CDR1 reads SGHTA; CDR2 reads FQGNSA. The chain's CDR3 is CASSSGGYSLYEQYF. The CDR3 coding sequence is TGTGCCAGCAGCTCCGGGGGATACAGCCTCTACGAGCAGTACTTC.

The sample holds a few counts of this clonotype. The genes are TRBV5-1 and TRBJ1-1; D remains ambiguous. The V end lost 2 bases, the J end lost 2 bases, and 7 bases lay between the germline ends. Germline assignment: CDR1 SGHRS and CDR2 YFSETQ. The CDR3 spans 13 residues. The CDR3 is CASSFPPNTEAFF. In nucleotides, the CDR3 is TGCGCCAGCAGCTTTCCACCTAACACTGAAGCTTTCTTT. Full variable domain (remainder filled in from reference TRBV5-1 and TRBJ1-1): KAGVTQTPRYLIKTRGQQVTLSCSPISGHRSVSWYQQTPGQGLQFLFEYFSETQRNKGNFPGRFSGRQFSNSRSEMNVSTLELGDSALYLCASSFPPNTEAFFGQGTRLTVV.

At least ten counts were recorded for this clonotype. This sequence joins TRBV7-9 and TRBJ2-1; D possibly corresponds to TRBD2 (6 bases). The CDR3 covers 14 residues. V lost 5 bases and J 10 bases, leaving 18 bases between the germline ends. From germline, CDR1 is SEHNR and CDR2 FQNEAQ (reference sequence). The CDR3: CASSLGLPGSEQFF. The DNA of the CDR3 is TGTGCCAGCAGCCTGGGACTCCCAGGGAGCGAGCAGTTCTTC.

CDR3 residues: CAISVKGDETQYF. The CDR3 DNA reads TGTGCCATCAGTGTAAAGGGTGACGAGACCCAGTACTTC. This chain connects TRBV10-3 to TRBJ2-5, with unresolved D. The CDR3 covers 13 residues. Trimming stripped 4 bases from V and 5 bases from J, with 11 bases between. CDR1 is ENHRY and CDR2 is SYGVKD in the germline V gene.

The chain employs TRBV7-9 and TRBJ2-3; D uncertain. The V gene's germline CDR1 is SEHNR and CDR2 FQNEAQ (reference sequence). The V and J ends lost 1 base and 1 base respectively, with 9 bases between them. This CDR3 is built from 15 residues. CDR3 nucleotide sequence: TGTGCCAGCAGCTTAGTTATCCAGGGCACAGATACGCAGTATTTT. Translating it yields CASSLVIQGTDTQYF.

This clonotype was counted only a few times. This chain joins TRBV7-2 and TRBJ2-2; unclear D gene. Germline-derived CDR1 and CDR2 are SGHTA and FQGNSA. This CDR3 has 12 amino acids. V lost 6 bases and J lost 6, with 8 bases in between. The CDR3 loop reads CASSWSAGELFF. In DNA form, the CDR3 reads TGTGCCAGCAGTTGGAGCGCCGGGGAGCTGTTTTTT. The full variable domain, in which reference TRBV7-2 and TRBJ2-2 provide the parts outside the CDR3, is GAGVSQSPSNKVTEKGKDVELRCDPISGHTALYWYRQSLGQGLEFLIYFQGNSAPDKSGLPSDRFSAERTGGSVSTLTIQRTQQEDSAVYLCASSWSAGELFFGEGSRLTVL.

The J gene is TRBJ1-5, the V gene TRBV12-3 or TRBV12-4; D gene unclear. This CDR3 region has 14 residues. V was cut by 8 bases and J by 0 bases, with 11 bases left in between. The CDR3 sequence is CASQRKGSNQPQHF. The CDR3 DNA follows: TGTGCCAGCCAACGCAAGGGTAGCAATCAGCCCCAGCATTTT.

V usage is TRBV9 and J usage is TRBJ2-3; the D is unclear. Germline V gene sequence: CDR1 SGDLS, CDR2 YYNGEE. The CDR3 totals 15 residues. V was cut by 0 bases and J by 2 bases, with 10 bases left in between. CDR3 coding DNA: TGTGCCAGCAGCGTAGGGCACGGTTCCACAGATACGCAGTATTTT. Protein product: CASSVGHGSTDTQYF. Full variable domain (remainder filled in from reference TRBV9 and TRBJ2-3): DSGVTQTPKHLITATGQRVTLRCSPRSGDLSVYWYQQSLDQGLQFLIQYYNGEERAKGNILERFSAQQFPDLHSELNLSSLELGDSALYFCASSVGHGSTDTQYFGPGTRLTVL.

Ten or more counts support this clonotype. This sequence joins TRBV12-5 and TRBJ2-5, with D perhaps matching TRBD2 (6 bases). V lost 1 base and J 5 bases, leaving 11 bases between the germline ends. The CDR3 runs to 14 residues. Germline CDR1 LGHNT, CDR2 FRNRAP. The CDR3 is CASGLAGAGETQYF. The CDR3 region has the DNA TGTGCTAGTGGTTTGGCCGGGGCGGGGGAGACCCAGTACTTC.

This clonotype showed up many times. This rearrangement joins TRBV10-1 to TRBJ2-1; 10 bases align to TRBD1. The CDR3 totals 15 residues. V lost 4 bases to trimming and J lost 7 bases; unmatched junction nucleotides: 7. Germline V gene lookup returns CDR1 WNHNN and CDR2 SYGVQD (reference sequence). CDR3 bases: TGCGCCAGCAGTGGACCGGGACAGGGGTGGAATGAGCAGTTCTTC. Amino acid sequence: CASSGPGQGWNEQFF.

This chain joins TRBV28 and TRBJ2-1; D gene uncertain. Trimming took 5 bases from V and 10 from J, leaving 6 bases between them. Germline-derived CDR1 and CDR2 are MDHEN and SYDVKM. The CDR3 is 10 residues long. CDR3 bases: TGTGCCAGCAGTATAGTAGAGCAGTTCTTC. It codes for CASSIVEQFF.

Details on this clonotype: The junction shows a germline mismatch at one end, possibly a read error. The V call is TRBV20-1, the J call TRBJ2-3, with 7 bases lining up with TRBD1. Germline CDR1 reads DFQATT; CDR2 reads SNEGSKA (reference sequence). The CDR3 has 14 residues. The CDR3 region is CSAAAGGSTDTKYF. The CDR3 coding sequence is TGCAGTGCCGCTGCAGGGGGAAGCACAGATACGAAGTATTTT.

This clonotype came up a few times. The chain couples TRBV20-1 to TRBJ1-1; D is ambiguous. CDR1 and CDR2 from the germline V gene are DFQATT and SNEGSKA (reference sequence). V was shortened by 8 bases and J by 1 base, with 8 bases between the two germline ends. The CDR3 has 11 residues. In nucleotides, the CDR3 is TGCAGTAGGACCGCGAACACTGAAGCTTTCTTT. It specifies CSRTANTEAFF.

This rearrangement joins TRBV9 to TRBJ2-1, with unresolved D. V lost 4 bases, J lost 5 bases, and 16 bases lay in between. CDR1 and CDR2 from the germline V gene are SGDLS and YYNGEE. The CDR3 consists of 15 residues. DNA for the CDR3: TGTGCCAGCAGCCCCATGGCGGCAGCCAACAATGAGCAGTTCTTC. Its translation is CASSPMAAANNEQFF.